A single sample is the source of the 2 T cell receptor beta chains below, sequenced in a study of T cells in narcolepsy. Libraries were prepared by immunoSEQ multiplex PCR; TCRdb keeps only in-frame clonotypes and omits some of them. The sample holds tens of thousands of clones, approximately 80% seen once. The sample comprised CD45RA- memory CD4+ T cells from PBMCs. These receptors originate from a human donor with narcolepsy.

J is TRBJ2-2 and V is TRBV18; 9 bases are a match to TRBD1. This CDR3 region has 15 residues. Trimming cost V 3 bases and J 3 bases; bases outside gene matches: 2. In germline, CDR1 is KGHSH, CDR2 LQKENI. The CDR3 is CASSPGTGYTGELFF. CDR3 DNA sequence: TGTGCCAGCTCACCTGGGACAGGGTACACCGGGGAGCTGTTTTTT.

This sequence joins TRBV5-1 and TRBJ2-5; TRBD1 matches 9 bases. Germline trimming cut 4 bases from V and 4 bases from J; bases unmatched to any gene: 5. The CDR3 totals 14 residues. The germline gives CDR1 SGHRS, CDR2 YFSETQ. The CDR3 nucleotides read TGCGCCAGCAGCCCGGGACAGGGAGGAGAGACCCAGTACTTC. It is translated as CASSPGQGGETQYF.